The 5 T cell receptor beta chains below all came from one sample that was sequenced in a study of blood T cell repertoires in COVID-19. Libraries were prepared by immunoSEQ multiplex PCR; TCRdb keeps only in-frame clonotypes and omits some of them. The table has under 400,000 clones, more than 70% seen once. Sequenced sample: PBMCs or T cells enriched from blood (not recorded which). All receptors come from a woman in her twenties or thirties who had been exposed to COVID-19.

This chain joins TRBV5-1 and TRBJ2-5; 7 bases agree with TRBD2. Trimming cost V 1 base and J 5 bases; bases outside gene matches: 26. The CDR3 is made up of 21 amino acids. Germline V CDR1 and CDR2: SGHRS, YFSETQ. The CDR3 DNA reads TGCGCCAGCAGCTTGAAAAAGCTGGCTAGCGGAGGGGCGATTTTTGGTGAGACCCAGTACTTC. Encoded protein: CASSLKKLASGGAIFGETQYF.

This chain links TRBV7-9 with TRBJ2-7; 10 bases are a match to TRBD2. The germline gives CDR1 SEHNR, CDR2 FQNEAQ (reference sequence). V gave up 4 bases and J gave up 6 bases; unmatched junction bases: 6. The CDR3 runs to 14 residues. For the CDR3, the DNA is TGTGCCAGCAGCTCCCTAGCGGGAGATAGCGAGCAGTACTTC. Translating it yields CASSSLAGDSEQYF.

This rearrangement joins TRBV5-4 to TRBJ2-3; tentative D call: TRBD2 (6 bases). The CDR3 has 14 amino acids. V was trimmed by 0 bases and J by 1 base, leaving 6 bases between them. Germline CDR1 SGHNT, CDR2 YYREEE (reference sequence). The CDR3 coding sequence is TGTGCCAGCAGCTTGGGGGGGGGCACAGATACGCAGTATTTT. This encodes CASSLGGGTDTQYF. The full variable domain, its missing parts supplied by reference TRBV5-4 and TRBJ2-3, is ETGVTQSPTHLIKTRGQQVTLRCSSQSGHNTVSWYQQALGQGPQFIFQYYREEENGRGNFPPRFSGLQFPNYSSELNVNALELDDSALYLCASSLGGGTDTQYFGPGTRLTVL.

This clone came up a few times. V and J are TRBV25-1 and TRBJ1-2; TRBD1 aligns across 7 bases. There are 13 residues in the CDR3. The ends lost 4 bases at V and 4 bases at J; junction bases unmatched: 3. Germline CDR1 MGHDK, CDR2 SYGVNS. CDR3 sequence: CASSAPGGYGYTF. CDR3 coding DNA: TGTGCCAGCAGTGCTCCAGGGGGCTATGGCTACACCTTC.

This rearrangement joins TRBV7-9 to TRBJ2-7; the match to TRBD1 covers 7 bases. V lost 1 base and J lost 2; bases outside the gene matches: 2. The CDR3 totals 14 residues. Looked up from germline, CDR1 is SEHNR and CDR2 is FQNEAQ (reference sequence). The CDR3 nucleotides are TGTGCCAGCAGCTTAGTGGGACAGACCTACGAGCAGTACTTC. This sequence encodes CASSLVGQTYEQYF.